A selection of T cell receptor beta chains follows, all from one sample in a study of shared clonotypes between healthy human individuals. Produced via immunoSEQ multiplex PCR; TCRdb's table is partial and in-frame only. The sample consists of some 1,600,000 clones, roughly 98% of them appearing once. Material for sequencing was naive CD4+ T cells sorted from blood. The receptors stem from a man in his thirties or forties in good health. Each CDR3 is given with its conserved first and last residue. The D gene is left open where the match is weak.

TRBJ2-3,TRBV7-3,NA,TGTGCCAGCAGCACCGGCCGCGGGCCAGATACGCAGTATTTT,CASSTGRGPDTQYF
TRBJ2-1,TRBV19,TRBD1,TGTGCCAGTAGTAGACAGGGTAATATCAATGAGCAGTTCTTC,CASSRQGNINEQFF
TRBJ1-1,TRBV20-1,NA,TGCAGTACCGGGAACACTGAAGCTTTCTTT,CSTGNTEAFF
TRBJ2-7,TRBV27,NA,TGTGCCAGCAGTTGGGACGGTTACGAGCAGTACTTC,CASSWDGYEQYF
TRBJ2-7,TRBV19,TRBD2,TGTGCCAGTAGTATATGGAGCGGGAGTGGCTACGAGCAGTACTTC,CASSIWSGSGYEQYF
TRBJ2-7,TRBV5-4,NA,TGTGCCAGCAGCTTGGCTCCGGCTCTCGGCTACGAGCAGTACTTC,CASSLAPALGYEQYF
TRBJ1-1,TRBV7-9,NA,TGTGCCAGCAGCCCCAGAGGGACTTTCACTGAAGCTTTCTTT,CASSPRGTFTEAFF
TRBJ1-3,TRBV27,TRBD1,TGTGCCAGCAGTTTAGGTCCAGGGGGCCCCTCGGGTTTT,CASSLGPGGPSGF
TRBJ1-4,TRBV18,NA,TGTGCCAGCTCACTCGTCGGATCAACTAATGAAAAACTGTTTTTT,CASSLVGSTNEKLFF
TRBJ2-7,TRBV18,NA,TGTGCCAGCTCCGATTCCGGGCCCCCTCCCTACGAGCAGTACTTC,CASSDSGPPPYEQYF
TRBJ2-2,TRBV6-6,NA,TGTGCCAGCAGTCTACTGCGGGACACCGGGGAGCTGTTTTTT,CASSLLRDTGELFF
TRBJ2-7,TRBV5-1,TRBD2,TGCGCCAGCAGCTTCACGGGAGGAGATAACGAGCAGTACTTC,CASSFTGGDNEQYF
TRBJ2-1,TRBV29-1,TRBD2,TGCAGCGGCCCTCGACTAGCTTTGCACAATGAGCAGTTCTTC,CSGPRLALHNEQFF
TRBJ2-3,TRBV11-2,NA,TGTGCCAGCAGCTTTCGGGCGGGATTCACAGATACGCAGTATTTT,CASSFRAGFTDTQYF
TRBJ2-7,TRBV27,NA,TGTGCCAGCAGCAGGGCCCTTGCGGGACAGTCTCCCTTTCCCTACGAGCAGTACTTC,CASSRALAGQSPFPYEQYF
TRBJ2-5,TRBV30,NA,TGTGCCTGGGGCACTAGGGGGGAGACCCAGTACTTC,CAWGTRGETQYF